The rows below give T cell receptor beta chains drawn from one sample of a study of T cell repertoires in cytomegalovirus infection. TCRdb itself ran the reads through MiXCR, one entry per CDR3 protein. This table has 28,000 or so distinct CDR3 sequences, under 20% appearing once. For these TCRs, the target antigens are not known. This material consisted of CD8+ T cells from cultured PBMCs, taken from culture after CMV antigen stimulation. The source is a human donor in good health (CMV status not recorded). Some clones in this sample may be carry-over from other donors' samples. Each CDR3 is given without its conserved first and last residue. D genes are given only for firm matches.

ASSPGWSDRGVFGNQPQH	TRBV28	TRBD1	TRBJ1-5
ASSLGTARSSYNEQF	TRBV7-2	-	TRBJ2-1
ASSATGDTEAF	TRBV28	TRBD1	TRBJ1-1
ASSSRDPHEAF	TRBV7-3	-	TRBJ1-1
ASSLVWTSDREQY	TRBV7-2	TRBD2	TRBJ2-7
ASSRTYEQY	TRBV7-9	-	TRBJ2-7
ASSFSGGGRQETQY	TRBV12-3/TRBV12-4	-	TRBJ2-5
ASSRYRAEEPQH	TRBV19	-	TRBJ1-5
ASSRDIREEQY	TRBV7-9	-	TRBJ2-7
ASSLTGELF	TRBV6-2/TRBV6-3	-	TRBJ2-2
ASSLARSGAGFSTDTQY	TRBV7-2	-	TRBJ2-3
ASSFLRTGELF	TRBV12-3/TRBV12-4	-	TRBJ2-2
ASSQDGTAKETQY	TRBV4-3	-	TRBJ2-5
ASSLQTGSYEQY	TRBV19	-	TRBJ2-7
ASSGGKIATNEKLF	TRBV9	-	TRBJ1-4
SARKGINQPQH	TRBV20-1	-	TRBJ1-5
ASSTGTSGGGELF	TRBV9	TRBD2	TRBJ2-2
ASRTTQHTQY	TRBV6-2/TRBV6-3	-	TRBJ2-3
ASRGQGREYEQY	TRBV27	-	TRBJ2-7
ASSLIADPYEQY	TRBV7-9	-	TRBJ2-7
SASKLAETYEQY	TRBV20-1	TRBD2	TRBJ2-7
ASSLVGTYNEQF	TRBV12-3/TRBV12-4	-	TRBJ2-1
ASSLRGASGNSYNEQF	TRBV7-6	TRBD2	TRBJ2-1
ASRNGLAGADYNEQF	TRBV7-8	TRBD2	TRBJ2-1